These 13 T cell receptor beta chains were all obtained from the same sample, sequenced in a study of Ad26.COV2.S vaccination and SARS-CoV-2 variants. The assay was immunoSEQ multiplex PCR, and TCRdb's table has in-frame clones only and misses some. Among hundreds of thousands of clones listed, approximately 88% were seen once. As for treatment: some 20 received Ad26.COV2.S at low or high dose, single or two shots; a few received placebo; per-sample allocation not given. Material that was analyzed had been drawn on day 63 after the first vaccine or placebo injection. Sequencing used peripheral blood, obtained in a trial of Ad26.COV2.S vaccine versus placebo. The receptors come from a person aged 18-65 years who received the Ad26.COV2.S COVID-19 vaccine or a placebo.

V and J are TRBV5-4 and TRBJ1-3; TRBD1 matches 7 bases. The junction had 7 bases not matched to a gene; V was cut back by 5 bases and J by 8 bases. This CDR3 region has 13 residues. CDR1 is SGHNT, CDR2 YYREEE, per germline (reference sequence). CDR3 in DNA: TGTGCCAGCAGTACACAGGGGATAGACACCATATATTTT. It is translated as CASSTQGIDTIYF. Filled out from reference TRBV5-4 and TRBJ1-3, the complete variable domain reads ETGVTQSPTHLIKTRGQQVTLRCSSQSGHNTVSWYQQALGQGPQFIFQYYREEENGRGNFPPRFSGLQFPNYSSELNVNALELDDSALYLCASSTQGIDTIYFGEGSWLTVV.

This clone was counted a few times. The chain couples TRBV12-5 to TRBJ1-5; no clear D. V was cut by 3 bases and J by 4 bases, with 7 bases left in between. Germline-derived CDR1 and CDR2 are LGHNT and FRNRAP. CDR3 size: 13 residues. CDR3: CASGFGKNQPQHF. The CDR3 DNA follows: TGTGCTAGTGGTTTTGGGAAAAATCAGCCCCAGCATTTT. The whole variable domain, filled in from reference TRBV12-5 and TRBJ1-5, reads DARVTQTPRHKVTEMGQEVTMRCQPILGHNTVFWYRQTMMQGLELLAYFRNRAPLDDSGMPKDRFSAEMPDATLATLKIQPSEPRDSAVYFCASGFGKNQPQHFGDGTRLSIL.

The genes are TRBV5-1 and TRBJ2-1, with 9 bases that match TRBD2. Germline V gives CDR1 SGHRS, CDR2 YFSETQ. This CDR3 contains 15 residues. Germline trimming cut 4 bases from V and 0 bases from J; bases unmatched to any gene: 2. The DNA for the CDR3 is TGCGCCAGCAGCATTAGCGGGAGCTCCTACAATGAGCAGTTCTTC. It codes for CASSISGSSYNEQFF.

The rearrangement joins TRBV20-1 to TRBJ2-7; no reliable D call. Trimming removed 3 bases at V and 0 bases at J, with 9 bases between. This CDR3 comprises 13 residues. CDR1 is DFQATT, CDR2 SNEGSKA, per germline (reference sequence). The CDR3 sequence: CSASGVLSYEQYF. The CDR3 DNA reads as TGCAGTGCTAGTGGTGTACTCTCCTACGAGCAGTACTTC.

This clone was counted only a few times. This sequence joins TRBV6-6 and TRBJ1-6; D gene uncertain. Germline V gene data show CDR1 as MNHNY and CDR2 as SVGAGI (reference sequence). V gave up 4 bases and J gave up 7 bases, with 5 bases separating them. This CDR3 is built from 12 residues. The CDR3 is CASSFGNSPLHF. The CDR3 DNA reads TGTGCCAGCAGTTTTGGGAATTCACCCCTCCACTTT.

The chain uses TRBV7-3 and TRBJ2-2; D is perhaps TRBD1 or TRBD2 (5 bases each). Germline V gene sequence: CDR1 SGHTA, CDR2 FQGTGA. The CDR3 consists of 16 residues. Trimming took off 5 bases at V and 1 base at J, with 14 bases between the two ends. The CDR3 sequence: CASSPTGPGNTGELFF. For the CDR3, the DNA is TGTGCCAGCAGCCCGACGGGGCCGGGGAACACCGGGGAGCTGTTTTTT. Drawing the rest from reference TRBV7-3 and TRBJ2-2, the complete variable domain is GAGVSQTPSNKVTEKGKYVELRCDPISGHTALYWYRQSLGQGPEFLIYFQGTGAADDSGLPNDRFFAVRPEGSVSTLKIQRTERGDSAVYLCASSPTGPGNTGELFFGEGSRLTVL.

The chain combines TRBV6-1 with TRBJ1-2; 8 bases are a match to TRBD1. The V gene's germline CDR1 is MNHNS and CDR2 SASEGT. The CDR3 runs 14 residues. Trimming at V came to 3 bases and at J to 6 bases, leaving 6 bases not matched to a gene. The CDR3, as DNA: TGTGCCAGCAGTGAGTCGACAGGGGTGGATGGCTACACCTTC. Encoded protein: CASSESTGVDGYTF.

This clone was found a few times. V gene TRBV2 combines with J gene TRBJ1-5; no definite D call. Trimming took 7 bases from V and 0 from J, leaving 13 bases between them. This CDR3 is 15 amino acids long. Germline-derived CDR1 and CDR2 are SNHLY and FYNNEI. The chain's CDR3 is CASKVRRDSNQPQHF. CDR3 nucleotide sequence: TGTGCCAGCAAGGTCCGGCGGGATAGCAATCAGCCCCAGCATTTT. Full variable domain (remainder filled in from reference TRBV2 and TRBJ1-5): EPEVTQTPSHQVTQMGQEVILRCVPISNHLYFYWYRQILGQKVEFLVSFYNNEISEKSEIFDDQFSVERPDGSNFTLKIRSTKLEDSAMYFCASKVRRDSNQPQHFGDGTRLSIL.

This clone was seen at least ten times. The CDR3 bases are TGCGCCAGCAGCCGCCAGGAACCTAACACAGATACGCAGTATTTT. It specifies CASSRQEPNTDTQYF. This chain links TRBV5-1 with TRBJ2-3; D is undetermined. Trimming left V 4 bases short and J 2 bases short, with 14 bases between. The CDR3 consists of 15 residues. Germline lookup yields CDR1 SGHRS and CDR2 YFSETQ.

This rearrangement joins TRBV19 to TRBJ2-7; D unresolved. There are 13 residues in the CDR3. V was cut by 5 bases and J by 1 base, with 9 bases left in between. Per the germline V gene, CDR1 is LNHDA and CDR2 is SQIVND (reference sequence). The CDR3 DNA follows: TGTGCCAGTAGTTTCGACGGATCCTACGAGCAGTACTTC. Amino acids: CASSFDGSYEQYF.

J is TRBJ2-1 and V is TRBV7-2, with D possibly TRBD2 on 6 matching bases. CDR1 is SGHTA and CDR2 is FQGNSA in the germline V gene. Deletions cut 3 bases from V and 5 bases from J, with 17 bases between. The CDR3 has 16 residues. The CDR3 bases are TGTGCCAGCAGCTTGTGGGCGGGACTGACTAACAATGAGCAGTTCTTC. This sequence encodes CASSLWAGLTNNEQFF.

The chain combines TRBV27 with TRBJ2-5; 7 bases line up with TRBD1. Germline V CDR1 and CDR2: MNHEY, SMNVEV (reference sequence). The CDR3 loop spans 14 amino acids. The ends lost 6 bases at V and 5 bases at J; junction bases unmatched: 9. CDR3 sequence reads: CASSPRDSDETQYF. The CDR3, as DNA: TGTGCCAGCAGCCCTCGGGACAGCGACGAGACCCAGTACTTC.

The rearrangement joins TRBV6-5 to TRBJ2-2; D unresolved. The CDR3 runs to 12 residues. V dropped 6 bases and J dropped 14 bases, with 16 bases sitting between them. The germline V gene has CDR1 MNHEY and CDR2 SVGAGI. The chain's CDR3 is CASSSDQEALFF. CDR3 in DNA: TGTGCCAGCAGCTCGGACCAAGAGGCCCTGTTTTTT.